The subject of this entry is one TCR beta chain. Its antigen is not identified. TCRdb's table, derived via immunoSEQ multiplex PCR, lists solely in-frame clones and lacks some. Among roughly 1,100,000 clones listed, around 75% were seen once. Germline loops: CDR1 GTSNPN, CDR2 SVGIG (reference sequence). V was clipped by 1 base and J by 9 bases, with 12 bases between them. This CDR3 is 13 amino acids long. This entry is derived from a study of shared clonotypes between healthy human individuals. Findings of the study overall: Naive subsets typically showed greater estimated richness than memory subsets.

The sequenced sample was memory CD4+ T cells sorted from blood. The subset here: CD45RA-negative fraction. The rearrangement uses TRBV30 and TRBJ2-2; weak D call: TRBD2 (5 bases). This receptor was obtained from a man aged 18 to 29 in good health. CDR3 sequence (DNA): TGTGCCTGGAGTGGGGTTAGCGCGAGGGAGCTGTTTTTT. Amino acid sequence: CAWSGVSARELFF. Full variable domain (missing parts from reference TRBV30 and TRBJ2-2): SQTIHQWPATLVQPVGSPLSLECTVEGTSNPNLYWYRQAAGRGLQLLFYSVGIGQISSEVPQNLSASRPQDRQFILSSKKLLLSDSGFYLCAWSGVSARELFFGEGSRLTVL.